Here is one T cell receptor beta chain with its context. Germline lookup yields CDR1 MGHDK and CDR2 SYGVNS. This CDR3 spans 15 amino acids. The junction had 2 bases not matched to a gene; V was cut back by 3 bases and J by 3 bases. These data come from a study of breast tumors, draining lymph nodes, adjacent tissues. Samples came from axillary lymph nodes draining the breast cancer. TCRdb used MiXCR to reprocess the multiplex PCR reads, holding one entry per CDR3 protein. The sample has roughly 120,000 distinct CDR3 sequences; about 20% are singletons. This rearrangement joins TRBV25-1 to TRBJ2-4; 10 bases match TRBD1. The material sequenced was axillary lymph node tissue. The sequence came from a female donor with breast cancer. Some clones in this sample may be carry-over from other donors' samples. CDR3 in DNA: TGTGCCAGCAGTGAGACAGGGGGCCTCAAAAACATTCAGTACTTC. Encoded protein: CASSETGGLKNIQYF.